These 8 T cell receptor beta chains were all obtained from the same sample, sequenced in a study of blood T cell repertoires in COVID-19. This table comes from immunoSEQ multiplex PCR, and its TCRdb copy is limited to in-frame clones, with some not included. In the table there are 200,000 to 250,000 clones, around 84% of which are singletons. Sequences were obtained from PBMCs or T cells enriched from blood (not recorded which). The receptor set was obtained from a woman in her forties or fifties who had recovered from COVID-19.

CDR3 protein: CASSRGLDRPGELFF. The CDR3 region has the DNA TGTGCCAGTAGTCGGGGACTAGACCGGCCCGGGGAGCTGTTTTTT. This chain links TRBV19 with TRBJ2-2, with TRBD2 identical over 8 bases. The V gene end was trimmed by 5 bases and the J gene end by 6 bases; junction bases not matched to a gene: 8. Germline V lookup: CDR1 LNHDA, CDR2 SQIVND (reference sequence). The CDR3 is 15 residues long.

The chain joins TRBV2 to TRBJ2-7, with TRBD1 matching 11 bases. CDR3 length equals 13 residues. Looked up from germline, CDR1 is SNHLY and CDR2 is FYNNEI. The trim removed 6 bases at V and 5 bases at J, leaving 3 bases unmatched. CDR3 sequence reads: CASSGQGAHEQYF. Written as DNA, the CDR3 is TGTGCCAGCAGCGGACAGGGGGCACACGAGCAGTACTTC.

The CDR3 protein is CAISAVILNTEAFF. CDR3 nucleotides: TGTGCCATCAGCGCGGTGATCTTGAACACTGAAGCTTTCTTT. V gene TRBV10-3 combines with J gene TRBJ1-1, with D uncertain. The CDR3 has 14 residues. The V gene's germline CDR1 is ENHRY and CDR2 SYGVKD. The germline V and J ends were trimmed by 6 bases and 0 bases, with 11 bases remaining between them.

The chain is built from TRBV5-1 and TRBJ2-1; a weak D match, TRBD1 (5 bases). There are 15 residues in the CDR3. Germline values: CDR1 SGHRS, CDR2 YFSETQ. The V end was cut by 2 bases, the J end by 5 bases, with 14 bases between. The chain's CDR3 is CASSFGTKTDNEQFF. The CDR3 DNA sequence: TGCGCCAGCAGCTTTGGAACCAAGACAGACAATGAGCAGTTCTTC.

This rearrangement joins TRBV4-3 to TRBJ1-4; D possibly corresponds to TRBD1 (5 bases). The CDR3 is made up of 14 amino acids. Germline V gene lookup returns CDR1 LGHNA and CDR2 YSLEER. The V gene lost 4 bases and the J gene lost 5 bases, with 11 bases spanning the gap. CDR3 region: CASSPRTQNEKLFF. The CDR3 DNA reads TGCGCCAGCAGCCCGCGGACACAGAATGAAAAACTGTTTTTT.

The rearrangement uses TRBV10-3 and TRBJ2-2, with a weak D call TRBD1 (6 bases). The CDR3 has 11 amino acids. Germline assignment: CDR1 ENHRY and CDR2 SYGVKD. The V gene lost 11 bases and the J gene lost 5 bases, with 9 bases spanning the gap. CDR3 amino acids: CAVTGTGELFF. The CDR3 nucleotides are TGTGCCGTTACAGGGACCGGGGAGCTGTTTTTT.

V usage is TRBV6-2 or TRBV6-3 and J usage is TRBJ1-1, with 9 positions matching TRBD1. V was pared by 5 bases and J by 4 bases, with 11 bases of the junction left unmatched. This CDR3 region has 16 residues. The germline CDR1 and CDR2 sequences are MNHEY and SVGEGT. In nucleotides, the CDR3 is TGTGCCAGCAGTCCCTGGGACAGGGCGATGAGCACTGAAGCTTTCTTT. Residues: CASSPWDRAMSTEAFF.

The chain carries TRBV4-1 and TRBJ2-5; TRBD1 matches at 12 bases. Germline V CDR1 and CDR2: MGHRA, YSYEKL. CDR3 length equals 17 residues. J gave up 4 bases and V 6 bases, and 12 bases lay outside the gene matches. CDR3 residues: CASRSLAGDRGLETQYF. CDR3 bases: TGCGCCAGCAGGTCATTAGCTGGGGACAGGGGGCTAGAGACCCAGTACTTC.